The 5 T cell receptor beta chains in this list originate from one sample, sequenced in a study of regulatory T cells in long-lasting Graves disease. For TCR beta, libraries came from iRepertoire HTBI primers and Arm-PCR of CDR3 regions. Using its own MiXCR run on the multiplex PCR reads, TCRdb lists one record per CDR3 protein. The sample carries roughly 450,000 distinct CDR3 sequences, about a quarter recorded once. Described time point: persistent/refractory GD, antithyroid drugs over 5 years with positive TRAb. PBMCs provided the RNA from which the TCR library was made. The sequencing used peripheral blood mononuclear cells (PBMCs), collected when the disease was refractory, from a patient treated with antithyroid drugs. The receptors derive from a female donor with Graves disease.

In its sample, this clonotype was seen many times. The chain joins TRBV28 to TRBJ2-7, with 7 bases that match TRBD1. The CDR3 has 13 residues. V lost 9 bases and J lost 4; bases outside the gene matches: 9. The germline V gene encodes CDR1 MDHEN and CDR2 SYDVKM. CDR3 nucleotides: TGTGCCAGTCTTGGGACAGTCGTTTACGAGCAGTACTTC. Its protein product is CASLGTVVYEQYF.

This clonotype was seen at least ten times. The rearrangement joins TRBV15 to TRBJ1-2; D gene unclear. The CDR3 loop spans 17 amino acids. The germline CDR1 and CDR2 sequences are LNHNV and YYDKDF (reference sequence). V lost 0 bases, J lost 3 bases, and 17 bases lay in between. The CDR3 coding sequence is TGTGCCACCAGCAGAGATAGGCGAACAGCCTCTCACTATGGCTACACCTTC. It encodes CATSRDRRTASHYGYTF. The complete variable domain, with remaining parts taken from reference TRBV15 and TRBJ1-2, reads DAMVIQNPRYQVTQFGKPVTLSCSQTLNHNVMYWYQQKSSQAPKLLFHYYDKDFNNEADTPDNFQSRRPNTSFCFLDIRSPGLGDTAMYLCATSRDRRTASHYGYTFGSGTRLTVV.

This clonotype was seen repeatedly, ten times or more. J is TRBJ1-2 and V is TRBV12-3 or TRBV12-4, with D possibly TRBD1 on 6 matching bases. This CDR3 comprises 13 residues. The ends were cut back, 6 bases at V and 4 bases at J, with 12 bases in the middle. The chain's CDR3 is CASSLGGSYGYTF. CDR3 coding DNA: TGTGCCAGCAGCCTAGGGGGTAGCTATGGCTACACCTTC.

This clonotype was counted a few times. The DNA of the CDR3 is TGTGCCAGCAGTCTTGCCCTGGCAGAGGAAAAACTGTTTTTT. It translates to CASSLALAEEKLFF. This chain uses TRBV6-1 with TRBJ1-4, with no clear D. Germline CDR1 reads MNHNS; CDR2 reads SASEGT. Trimming pared 5 bases from V and 8 bases from J, leaving 15 bases between. The CDR3 length is 14 residues.

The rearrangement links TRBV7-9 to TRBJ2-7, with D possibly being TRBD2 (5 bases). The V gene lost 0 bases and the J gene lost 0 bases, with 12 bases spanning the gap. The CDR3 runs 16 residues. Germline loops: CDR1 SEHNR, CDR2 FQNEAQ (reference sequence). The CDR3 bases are TGTGCCAGCAGCTTAGCTGGCGGGCAGAGCTCCTACGAGCAGTACTTC. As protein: CASSLAGGQSSYEQYF. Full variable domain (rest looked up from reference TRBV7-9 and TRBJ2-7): DTGVSQNPRHKITKRGQNVTFRCDPISEHNRLYWYRQTLGQGPEFLTYFQNEAQLEKSRLLSDRFSAERPKGSFSTLEIQRTEQGDSAMYLCASSLAGGQSSYEQYFGPGTRLTVT.